The clone carrying this TCR beta chain was counted only a few times. The data were obtained in a study of regulatory T cells in long-lasting Graves disease. Noted time point: newly diagnosed GD, antithyroid drugs for less than 3 months. RNA from PBMCs was the source of the TCR library. CDR3 regions were amplified by Arm-PCR using iRepertoire HTBI primers to build TCR beta libraries. A single record per CDR3 protein comes from TCRdb applying MiXCR to the multiplex PCR reads. The profile covers 350,000 to 550,000 distinct CDR3 sequences, with 11% to 15% appearing a single time and 17% taken by the ten largest. This sample was shared with a second study, whose subject was T cells in Graves' hyperthyroidism and ophthalmopathy. This second study notes: Stable hyperthyroidism was separated from ophthalmopathy by a model based on 13 V-J features.

The source is a woman between 45 and 65 years old with Graves disease. This specimen was peripheral blood mononuclear cells (PBMCs), taken at new diagnosis, from a patient treated with antithyroid drugs.

The CDR3 coding sequence is TGCGCCAGCAGCCCGGGACCTCCCCGGGGAGGCACAGATACGCAGTATTTT. Translation: CASSPGPPRGGTDTQYF. This chain connects TRBV4-1 to TRBJ2-3; D might be TRBD1 or TRBD2, each matching 5 bases. Trimming took off 4 bases at V and 1 base at J, with 18 bases between the two ends. The CDR3 has 17 amino acids. CDR1 and CDR2 (germline): MGHRA, YSYEKL.